The clone carrying this T cell receptor (beta chain) showed up just a few times. The antigen is undetermined. Other DNA sequences within the sample encode an identical CDR3. This specimen belongs to a study of shared clonotypes between healthy human individuals. Study summary: Each donor's CD4 naive and CD4 memory cells filled three plates apiece, CD8 naive two, and CD8 memory one.

Trimming shortened V by 0 bases and J by 2 bases, and 2 bases separated the two germline ends. The CDR3 length is 13 residues. Germline V gives CDR1 KGHSH, CDR2 LQKENI. The study, taken as a whole, reports: Exclusively blood specimens were collected; tissue repertoires likely differ.

Original analysis: Filtering differed for immunoSEQ, which gave only junction sequences without quality scores. The method was immunoSEQ multiplex PCR; TCRdb's version includes in-frame clones alone and lacks a portion of them. The V and J calls and clone size are taken from that table; D and trimming were inferred from the DNA. The top ten clones hold 0.11% to 0.15% of a sample with a few million clones, 85% to 95% of them seen once. V usage is TRBV18 and J usage is TRBJ1-5, with D hard to call. Sequences were obtained from naive CD4+ T cells sorted from blood. Subset indicated: CD45RA+ positively selected. The source of this sequence is a man between 18 and 29 years old in good health. The CDR3 coding sequence is TGTGCCAGCTCACCACCCGGCAATCAGCCCCAGCATTTT. It yields the protein CASSPPGNQPQHF.